The 24 T cell receptor beta chains below all came from one sample that was sequenced in a study of CD8+ T cells in alopecia areata. Extracted RNA was reverse transcribed, and the resulting cDNA served as sequencing template. Libraries were prepared by immunoSEQ multiplex PCR; TCRdb keeps only in-frame clonotypes and omits some of them. Of 100,000 to 150,000 clones listed, around 50% are singletons. Source material: NKG2D-low CD8+ T cells sorted from blood. These receptors originate from a human donor with alopecia areata.

This clone came up a few times. The V call is TRBV28, the J call TRBJ2-7; the D gene is possibly TRBD2 (5 bases). CDR1 is MDHEN, CDR2 SYDVKM, per germline. The germline V and J ends were trimmed by 8 bases and 6 bases, with 8 bases remaining between them. The CDR3 is made up of 10 amino acids. CDR3 loop: CASGEGEQYF. Here the CDR3 DNA reads TGTGCCAGCGGAGAGGGCGAGCAGTACTTC.

The chain has TRBV5-6 and TRBJ1-5; D unresolved. Looked up from germline, CDR1 is SGHDT and CDR2 is YYEEEE. The CDR3 has 12 amino acids. V lost 1 base, J lost 4 bases, and 3 bases lay in between. CDR3 residues: CASSLMNQPQHF. CDR3 in DNA: TGTGCCAGCAGCTTGATGAATCAGCCCCAGCATTTT.

This clone was detected a few times. The chain recombines TRBV28 with TRBJ2-1; D possibly corresponds to TRBD1 (5 bases). This CDR3 comprises 12 residues. V gave up 5 bases and J gave up 7 bases, with 9 bases separating them. Germline values: CDR1 MDHEN, CDR2 SYDVKM. Written as DNA, the CDR3 is TGTGCCAGCAGTCCACCAGGGAATGAGCAGTTCTTC. Protein: CASSPPGNEQFF.

This clone was picked up a small number of times. The V call is TRBV19, the J call TRBJ1-1; 10 bases agree with TRBD1. Germline V gene sequence: CDR1 LNHDA, CDR2 SQIVND (reference sequence). After removal of 7 bases from V and 3 bases from J, the junction contained 8 bases not matched to a gene. This CDR3 is 15 amino acids long. The CDR3 protein is CASTITGTGDTEAFF. As DNA, the CDR3 is TGTGCCAGTACCATAACGGGGACAGGGGACACTGAAGCTTTCTTT.

The chain employs TRBV4-1 and TRBJ2-2, with a weak D call TRBD2 (7 bases). Trimming pared 0 bases from V and 8 bases from J, leaving 13 bases between. Germline V gives CDR1 MGHRA, CDR2 YSYEKL. This CDR3 contains 15 residues. The CDR3 DNA is TGCGCCAGCAGCCAAGATGGTCGGGGGGCTGGGGAGCTGTTTTTT. Its protein product is CASSQDGRGAGELFF.

This chain connects TRBV14 to TRBJ2-5; 10 bases fit TRBD2. CDR1 and CDR2 (germline): SGHDN, FVKESK. The CDR3 length is 17 residues. With V trimmed by 0 bases and J by 7 bases, 11 bases remained unmatched. CDR3 region: CASSQEGASGRDGTQYF. CDR3 coding DNA: TGTGCCAGCAGCCAAGAGGGGGCTAGCGGGAGAGATGGGACCCAGTACTTC.

This clone has more than one count but fewer than ten. V gene TRBV7-4 combines with J gene TRBJ2-6; 8 positions agree with TRBD1. The V gene end was trimmed by 5 bases and the J gene end by 0 bases; junction bases not matched to a gene: 3. From germline, CDR1 is SGHVT and CDR2 SQSDAQ. The CDR3 consists of 16 residues. CDR3 sequence reads: CASSPTGGSGANVLTF. In DNA, the CDR3 is TGTGCCAGCAGCCCCACAGGGGGCTCTGGGGCCAACGTCCTGACTTTC.

The rearrangement joins TRBV7-9 to TRBJ2-7; D could derive from TRBD1 or TRBD2 (5 bases each). The CDR3 has 13 residues. The V gene's germline CDR1 is SEHNR and CDR2 FQNEAQ (reference sequence). V was cut by 10 bases and J by 7 bases, with 20 bases left in between. Here the CDR3 DNA reads TGTGCCACCCGGGACCCCTACTCGGGGGAGCAGTACTTC. Translating gives CATRDPYSGEQYF.

This clone was seen a handful of times. The chain combines TRBV29-1 with TRBJ2-7, with TRBD2 as a possible D gene (5 bases). Germline V gene data show CDR1 as SQVTM and CDR2 as ANQGSEA. The CDR3 consists of 11 residues. The V end was cut by 4 bases, the J end by 4 bases, with 8 bases between. The CDR3 sequence is CSVVGSYEQYF. The CDR3 nucleotides read TGCAGCGTTGTTGGGAGTTACGAGCAGTACTTC.

J is TRBJ2-7 and V is TRBV29-1, with TRBD2 identical over 12 bases. Germline CDR1 and CDR2: SQVTM and ANQGSEA. The CDR3 loop spans 13 amino acids. The V and J ends lost 8 bases and 5 bases, in that order; junction bases with no gene match: 7. This CDR3 reads CSTPGLAGDEQYF. In nucleotides, the CDR3 is TGCAGCACCCCGGGACTAGCGGGCGACGAGCAGTACTTC.

The rearrangement joins TRBV5-1 to TRBJ2-4; D perhaps matches TRBD2 (5 bases). The germline V gene encodes CDR1 SGHRS and CDR2 YFSETQ. Trimming pared 0 bases from V and 0 bases from J, leaving 7 bases between. This CDR3 is built from 15 residues. CDR3 amino acids: CASSLGGLAKNIQYF. The CDR3 nucleotides are TGCGCCAGCAGCTTGGGCGGACTAGCCAAAAACATTCAGTACTTC.

The chain carries TRBV30 and TRBJ2-7, with a possible D match to TRBD1 (7 bases). This CDR3 contains 13 residues. Germline CDR1 reads GTSNPN; CDR2 reads SVGIG (reference sequence). With 6 bases removed from V and 1 base from J, the gap between germline ends came to 13 bases. Written as DNA, the CDR3 is TGTGCCTGTCTGGGGGGACAGTCCTACGAGCAGTACTTC. The encoded protein is CACLGGQSYEQYF.

This chain links TRBV27 with TRBJ2-5; 16 positions agree with TRBD2. Looked up from germline, CDR1 is MNHEY and CDR2 is SMNVEV (reference sequence). The length of the CDR3 is 16 residues. V dropped 5 bases and J dropped 4; count of bases not matched to a gene: 4. CDR3: CASSPGLAGGRETQYF. The DNA of the CDR3 is TGTGCCAGCAGTCCGGGACTAGCGGGGGGGCGAGAGACCCAGTACTTC.

Only a few counts were recorded for this clone. The chain carries TRBV7-9 and TRBJ2-7; D remains ambiguous. Germline V gene lookup returns CDR1 SEHNR and CDR2 FQNEAQ (reference sequence). CDR3 size: 13 residues. V lost 5 bases and J 3 bases, leaving 11 bases between the germline ends. Here the CDR3 reads CASSREQYYEQYF. CDR3 DNA: TGTGCCAGCAGCAGAGAGCAATACTACGAGCAGTACTTC.

In this sample, this clone turned up a few times. The chain has TRBV11-2 and TRBJ1-1; D gene ambiguous. The CDR3 is 15 residues long. The germline CDR1 and CDR2 sequences are SGHAT and FQNNGV. With 0 bases removed from V and 8 bases from J, the gap between germline ends came to 16 bases. CDR3 nucleotide sequence: TGTGCCAGCAGCTTAGATCTAGCGGCGAGCACCGAAGCTTTCTTT. It specifies CASSLDLAASTEAFF.

DNA for the CDR3: TGTGCCAGCAGCACTACAACAGGGACCTACGAGCAGTACTTC. Its translation: CASSTTTGTYEQYF. This chain joins TRBV9 and TRBJ2-7; TRBD1 is a possible D gene (6 bases). CDR3 size: 14 residues. V shed 4 bases and J shed 2 bases, with 13 bases lying between them. Germline lookup yields CDR1 SGDLS and CDR2 YYNGEE.

J is TRBJ1-2 and V is TRBV30, with a possible D match to TRBD1 (6 bases). With 2 bases removed from V and 6 bases from J, the gap between germline ends came to 16 bases. Germline assignment: CDR1 GTSNPN and CDR2 SVGIG (reference sequence). The CDR3 runs to 14 residues. The CDR3 protein is CAWSTPNGGDGYTF. In DNA form, the CDR3 reads TGTGCCTGGAGTACCCCGAATGGGGGCGATGGCTACACCTTC.

This clone has just a few counts. Within the sample, other DNA sequences also encode this same CDR3. The chain employs TRBV29-1 and TRBJ2-7; 9 bases match TRBD1. J gave up 3 bases and V 6 bases, and 3 bases lay outside the gene matches. This CDR3 has 12 amino acids. The V gene's germline CDR1 is SQVTM and CDR2 ANQGSEA. Here the CDR3 reads CSVDRGGYEQYF. The CDR3 region has the DNA TGCAGCGTCGACAGGGGGGGCTACGAGCAGTACTTC.

The rearrangement joins TRBV5-1 to TRBJ1-2, with unresolved D. CDR1 and CDR2 (germline): SGHRS, YFSETQ. The CDR3 spans 15 residues. Trimming shortened V by 0 bases and J by 4 bases, and 13 bases separated the two germline ends. The CDR3 loop is CASSLAGEGSYGYTF. The CDR3 coding sequence is TGCGCCAGCAGCTTGGCCGGGGAGGGATCCTATGGCTACACCTTC.

The rearrangement links TRBV11-2 to TRBJ2-2; D ambiguous. The CDR3 totals 12 residues. Germline-derived CDR1 and CDR2 are SGHAT and FQNNGV. V lost 5 bases and J 9 bases, leaving 10 bases between the germline ends. Here the CDR3 reads CASSPPSRELFF. Written as DNA, the CDR3 is TGTGCCAGCAGCCCCCCAAGCCGGGAGCTGTTTTTT.

The chain couples TRBV27 to TRBJ1-1; 8 bases agree with TRBD1. CDR3 length: 12 amino acids. V gave up 10 bases and J gave up 1 base; unmatched junction bases: 2. Per the germline V gene, CDR1 is MNHEY and CDR2 is SMNVEV (reference sequence). The CDR3 coding sequence is TGTGCCACACAGGGGGGGAACACTGAAGCTTTCTTT. This sequence encodes CATQGGNTEAFF.

The chain couples TRBV27 to TRBJ2-4; 10 bases align to TRBD2. The length of the CDR3 is 14 residues. Unmatched junction bases numbered 7, after V lost 6 bases and J lost 8 bases. Germline V gene sequence: CDR1 MNHEY, CDR2 SMNVEV (reference sequence). The CDR3 DNA follows: TGTGCCAGCAGGCAGCGGGAGGGCCGGGACATTCAGTACTTC. Protein: CASRQREGRDIQYF.

The DNA for the CDR3 is TGCGCCAGCAGCTCCGACAGGAGAGCTAACTATGGCTACACCTTC. It yields the protein CASSSDRRANYGYTF. The chain couples TRBV5-1 to TRBJ1-2; TRBD1 is a possible D gene (6 bases). The germline V gene encodes CDR1 SGHRS and CDR2 YFSETQ. The CDR3 covers 15 residues. Trimming left V 3 bases short and J 0 bases short, with 12 bases between. Variable domain in full (rest from reference TRBV5-1 and TRBJ1-2): KAGVTQTPRYLIKTRGQQVTLSCSPISGHRSVSWYQQTPGQGLQFLFEYFSETQRNKGNFPGRFSGRQFSNSRSEMNVSTLELGDSALYLCASSSDRRANYGYTFGSGTRLTVV.

For this clone: The junction departs from germline at one end; a sequencing error may be responsible. The chain links TRBV15 to TRBJ2-3, with a possible D match to TRBD2 (6 bases). The CDR3 loop spans 13 amino acids. Germline-derived CDR1 and CDR2 are LNHNV and YYDKDF (reference sequence). CDR3 in DNA: TGTGCCACCAGCGGGACTGGCACGGATACGCAGTATTTT. It yields the protein CATSGTGTDTQYF.